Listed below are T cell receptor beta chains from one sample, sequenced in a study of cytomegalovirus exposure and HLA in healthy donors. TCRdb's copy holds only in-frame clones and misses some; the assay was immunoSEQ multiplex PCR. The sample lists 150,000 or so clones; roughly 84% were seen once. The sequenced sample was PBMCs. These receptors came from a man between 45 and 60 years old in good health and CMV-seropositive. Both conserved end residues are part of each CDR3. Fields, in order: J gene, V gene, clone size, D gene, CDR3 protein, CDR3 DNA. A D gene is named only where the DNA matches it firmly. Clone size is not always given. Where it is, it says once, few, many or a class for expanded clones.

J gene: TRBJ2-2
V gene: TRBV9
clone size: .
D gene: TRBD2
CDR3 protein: CASSVKSGRVHTGELFF
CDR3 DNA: TGTGCCAGCAGCGTCAAAAGCGGGAGGGTCCACACCGGGGAGCTGTTTTTT

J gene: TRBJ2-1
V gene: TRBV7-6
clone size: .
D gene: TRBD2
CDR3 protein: CASSLGGLAGNEQFF
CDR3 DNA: TGTGCCAGCAGCTTAGGGGGTCTAGCGGGGAATGAGCAGTTCTTC

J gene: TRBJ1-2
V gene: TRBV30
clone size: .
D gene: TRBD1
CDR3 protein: CAFLADRGGYTF
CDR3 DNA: TGTGCCTTCCTTGCGGACAGGGGAGGCTACACCTTC

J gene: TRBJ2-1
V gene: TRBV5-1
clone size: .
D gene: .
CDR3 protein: CASSLEGRGNEQFF
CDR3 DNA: TGCGCCAGCAGCTTGGAGGGTAGGGGTAATGAGCAGTTCTTC

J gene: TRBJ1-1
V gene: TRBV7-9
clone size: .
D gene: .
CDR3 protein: CASSPTGNTEAFF
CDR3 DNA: TGTGCCAGCAGCCCGACAGGGAACACTGAAGCTTTCTTT

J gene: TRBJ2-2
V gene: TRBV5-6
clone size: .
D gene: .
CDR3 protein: CASSLLARGNQNTGELFF
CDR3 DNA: TGTGCCAGCAGCTTGTTGGCCAGGGGAAATCAGAACACCGGGGAGCTGTTTTTT

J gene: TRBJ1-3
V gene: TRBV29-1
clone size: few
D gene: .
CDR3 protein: CSGYTGRNTIYF
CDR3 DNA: TGCAGCGGTTACACAGGAAGAAACACCATATATTTT

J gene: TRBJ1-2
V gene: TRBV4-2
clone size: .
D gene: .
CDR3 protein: CASSQVMAEDGYTF
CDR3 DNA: TGTGCCAGCAGCCAAGTTATGGCAGAGGATGGCTACACCTTC

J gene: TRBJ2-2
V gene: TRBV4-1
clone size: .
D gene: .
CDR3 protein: CASSQDWQGEAGELFF
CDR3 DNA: TGCGCCAGCAGCCAAGATTGGCAGGGTGAGGCCGGGGAGCTGTTTTTT

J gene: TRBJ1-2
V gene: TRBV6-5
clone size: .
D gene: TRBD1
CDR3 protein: CASSYATTGADGYTF
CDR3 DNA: TGTGCCAGCAGTTACGCCACGACAGGGGCAGATGGCTACACCTTC

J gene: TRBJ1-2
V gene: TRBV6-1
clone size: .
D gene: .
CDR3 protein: CASKTVLANYGYTF
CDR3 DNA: TGTGCCAGCAAGACAGTCCTCGCTAACTATGGCTACACCTTC

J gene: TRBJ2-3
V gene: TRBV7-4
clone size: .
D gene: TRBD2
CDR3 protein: CARGGYLTDTQYF
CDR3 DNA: TGTGCCAGGGGGGGGTACCTCACAGATACGCAGTATTTT

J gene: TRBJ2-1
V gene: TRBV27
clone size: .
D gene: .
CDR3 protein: CATKRGGTGVAYNEQFF
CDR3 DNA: TGTGCCACCAAGCGAGGAGGGACTGGGGTCGCCTACAATGAACAGTTCTTC

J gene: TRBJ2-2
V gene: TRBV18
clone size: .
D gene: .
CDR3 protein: CASSPLSVHGDGELFF
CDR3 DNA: TGTGCCAGCTCACCTCTTTCGGTGCATGGTGACGGGGAGCTGTTTTTT

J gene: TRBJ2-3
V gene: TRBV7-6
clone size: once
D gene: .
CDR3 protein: CASRGYKTDTQYF
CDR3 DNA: TGTGCCAGTCGGGGATACAAGACAGATACGCAGTATTTT

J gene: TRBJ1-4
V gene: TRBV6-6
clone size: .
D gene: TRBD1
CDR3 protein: CASSPGRGQSNEKLFF
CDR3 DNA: TGTGCCAGCAGCCCCGGGAGGGGACAGAGTAATGAAAAACTGTTTTTT

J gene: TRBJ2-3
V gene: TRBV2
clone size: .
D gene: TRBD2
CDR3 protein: CASSATSGRARSDTDTQYF
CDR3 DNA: TGTGCCAGCAGTGCTACTAGCGGGAGGGCCCGCTCAGACACAGATACGCAGTATTTT